These T cell receptor beta chains were read from a single sample in a study of shared clonotypes between healthy human individuals. Assay used: immunoSEQ multiplex PCR; TCRdb lists only in-frame clones, some missing. The table has about 2.4 million clones, 80% to 95% seen once. Sequencing was performed on naive CD4+ T cells from PBMCs. The origin of the receptors is a man aged 18 to 29 in good health. Some clones in this sample may be carry-over from other donors' samples. The CDR3 runs from the conserved cysteine through the conserved F or W. The D gene is left open where the match is weak. A row's size may be missing; if present it is once, few, many or a size class.

few TRBJ1-1 TRBV6-1 TRBD1 CASSEQGAGAFF TGTGCCAGCAGCGAACAGGGGGCTGGAGCTTTCTTT
NA TRBJ1-3 TRBV9 NA CASSAHLGTDSGNTIYF TGTGCCAGCAGCGCCCACCTCGGTACGGACTCTGGAAACACCATATATTTT
NA TRBJ2-7 TRBV11-3 TRBD2 CASSPGGTYEQYF TGTGCCAGCAGCCCGGGGGGTACCTACGAGCAGTACTTC
NA TRBJ1-1 TRBV12-5 NA CASGLFLPGHLNTEAFF TGTGCTAGTGGTTTATTTCTACCGGGACACCTAAACACTGAAGCTTTCTTT
NA TRBJ1-1 TRBV11-3 TRBD1 CASSPGTGGRSTEAFF TGTGCCAGCAGCCCTGGGACAGGGGGCCGGAGCACTGAAGCTTTCTTT
NA TRBJ1-4 TRBV7-2 NA CASSRMVGEKLFF TGTGCCAGTTCCCGGATGGTTGGAGAAAAACTGTTTTTT
NA TRBJ1-2 TRBV6-1 TRBD1 CASSRDRGNYGYTF TGTGCCAGCAGCCGGGACAGGGGTAACTATGGCTACACCTTC
NA TRBJ2-7 TRBV7-2 TRBD2 CASSLTSSGPREQYF TGTGCCAGCAGCTTAACGTCTAGCGGGCCTAGGGAGCAGTACTTC
NA TRBJ2-1 TRBV7-9 NA CASSLVPYNEQFF TGTGCCAGCAGCTTAGTCCCCTACAATGAGCAGTTCTTC
NA TRBJ1-3 TRBV4-1 NA CASSQEENTIYF TGCGCCAGCAGCCAAGAGGAGAACACCATATATTTT